The 14 T cell receptor beta chains below all came from one sample that was sequenced in a study of blood T cell repertoires in COVID-19. The repertoire was sequenced with immunoSEQ multiplex PCR; TCRdb's copy has only in-frame clones and lacks some. The sample holds more than 25,000 clones, roughly 87% seen once. Sequenced: peripheral blood. These receptors all come from a man in his sixties with active COVID-19.

The chain uses TRBV6-5 and TRBJ2-3; 9 bases are a match to TRBD2. This CDR3 is built from 13 residues. CDR1 is MNHEY and CDR2 is SVGAGI in the germline V gene. After removal of 8 bases from V and 3 bases from J, the junction contained 3 bases not matched to a gene. The CDR3 loop reads CASQRGVTDTQYF. Written as DNA, the CDR3 is TGTGCCAGCCAGCGGGGGGTGACAGATACGCAGTATTTT.

This rearrangement joins TRBV6-5 to TRBJ2-2; TRBD1 agrees at 7 bases. Trimming took 3 bases from V and 1 from J; bases not matched to a gene: 5. CDR3 length equals 16 residues. Germline V gene sequence: CDR1 MNHEY, CDR2 SVGAGI. The CDR3: CASSYSDRRNTGELFF. The CDR3 coding sequence is TGTGCCAGCAGTTATTCGGACAGGAGGAACACCGGGGAGCTGTTTTTT.

The chain joins TRBV28 to TRBJ2-3; perhaps TRBD2 as D (6 bases). The germline V and J ends were trimmed by 6 bases and 4 bases, with 11 bases remaining between them. CDR1 and CDR2 from the germline V gene are MDHEN and SYDVKM. This CDR3 has 13 amino acids. CDR3 region: CASRLGGPDTQYF. In nucleotides, the CDR3 is TGTGCCAGCAGGTTGGGGGGACCAGATACGCAGTATTTT. Using reference TRBV28 and TRBJ2-3 for the parts outside the CDR3, the full variable domain is DVKVTQSSRYLVKRTGEKVFLECVQDMDHENMFWYRQDPGLGLRLIYFSYDVKMKEKGDIPEGYSVSREKKERFSLILESASTNQTSMYLCASRLGGPDTQYFGPGTRLTVL.

This sequence joins TRBV5-5 and TRBJ2-3; D uncertain. Deletions cut 7 bases from V and 10 bases from J, with 13 bases between. CDR3 length equals 11 residues. From germline, CDR1 is SGHKS and CDR2 YYEKEE (reference sequence). The CDR3 loop is CASSPASSQYF. CDR3 nucleotides: TGTGCCAGCTCGCCCGCGTCGTCGCAGTATTTT.

This rearrangement joins TRBV5-5 to TRBJ1-5; no reliable D call. CDR1 is SGHKS, CDR2 YYEKEE, per germline (reference sequence). CDR3 length: 14 amino acids. The V and J ends lost 0 bases and 6 bases respectively, with 10 bases between them. CDR3 nucleotides: TGTGCCAGCAGCTTGGGGAGGGCGCTTCAGCCCCAGCATTTT. It specifies CASSLGRALQPQHF.

The chain couples TRBV19 to TRBJ1-2; D call uncertain. The germline V gene has CDR1 LNHDA and CDR2 SQIVND (reference sequence). This CDR3 is 12 amino acids long. Between the trimmed V and J ends, which lost 5 bases and 4 bases, there was a span of 8 bases. CDR3 in DNA: TGTGCCAGTAGTCCTACGGGCTATGGCTACACCTTC. It is translated as CASSPTGYGYTF.

The J gene is TRBJ1-4, the V gene TRBV6-5, with TRBD1 identical over 7 bases. The germline V gene encodes CDR1 MNHEY and CDR2 SVGAGI. This CDR3 comprises 15 residues. The J segment lost 8 bases and the V segment lost 11 bases, leaving 17 bases of the junction unmatched. CDR3 loop: CAARRVGTAREKLFF. CDR3 DNA sequence: TGTGCCGCCCGACGAGTCGGGACAGCTAGAGAAAAACTGTTTTTT.

This clone was found a few times. J is TRBJ1-1 and V is TRBV18; the match to TRBD1 covers 8 bases. CDR1 is KGHSH, CDR2 LQKENI, per germline. J was trimmed by 1 base and V by 5 bases; bases with no gene match: 6. The CDR3 runs 15 residues. CDR3 nucleotides: TGTGCCAGCTCATCCGCAGGGGGCGAGAACACTGAAGCTTTCTTT. Translated, it gives CASSSAGGENTEAFF.

The gene calls are TRBV7-9 and TRBJ2-1, with D unclear. The CDR3 length is 12 residues. V shed 3 bases and J shed 8 bases, with 8 bases lying between them. CDR1 and CDR2 from the germline V gene are SEHNR and FQNEAQ (reference sequence). CDR3 nucleotide sequence: TGTGCCAGCAGCTTTTGGGCCGATGAGCAGTTCTTC. This translates into CASSFWADEQFF.

This clone was counted a single time. J is TRBJ2-3 and V is TRBV9; D may be TRBD1 (6 bases). Germline V lookup: CDR1 SGDLS, CDR2 YYNGEE. Trimming stripped 0 bases from V and 4 bases from J, with 12 bases between. The CDR3 is 15 residues long. DNA of the CDR3: TGTGCCAGCAGCGTAGAACAGGGAGTAGCAGATACGCAGTATTTT. As protein: CASSVEQGVADTQYF. Full variable domain (rest looked up from reference TRBV9 and TRBJ2-3): DSGVTQTPKHLITATGQRVTLRCSPRSGDLSVYWYQQSLDQGLQFLIQYYNGEERAKGNILERFSAQQFPDLHSELNLSSLELGDSALYFCASSVEQGVADTQYFGPGTRLTVL.

This clone is labeled medium-sized. The chain recombines TRBV28 with TRBJ2-7, with a tentative D call TRBD1 (5 bases). Trimming took off 1 base at V and 4 bases at J, with 14 bases between the two ends. In germline, CDR1 is MDHEN, CDR2 SYDVKM. This CDR3 contains 15 residues. The CDR3 bases are TGTGCCAGCAGTTTATTGGGGCAGAATTTATACGAGCAGTACTTC. It specifies CASSLLGQNLYEQYF.

This chain uses TRBV4-2 with TRBJ2-3; 9 nucleotides line up with TRBD2. V was pared by 4 bases and J by 2 bases, with 10 bases of the junction left unmatched. This CDR3 spans 17 amino acids. Per the germline V gene, CDR1 is LGHNA and CDR2 is YNFKEQ. The CDR3 reads CASSLHSGGSPTDTQYF. The CDR3 DNA sequence: TGTGCCAGCAGCCTCCATAGCGGGGGATCCCCCACAGATACGCAGTATTTT.

The chain links TRBV4-1 to TRBJ2-5; 12 bases fit TRBD2. With 4 bases clipped from V and 4 bases from J, the junction kept 10 bases outside the gene matches. The CDR3 spans 17 residues. Germline V lookup: CDR1 MGHRA, CDR2 YSYEKL. CDR3 sequence reads: CASSLLLAGGPSETQYF. CDR3 sequence (DNA): TGCGCCAGCAGCCTCCTCCTAGCGGGGGGGCCGTCAGAGACCCAGTACTTC.

The chain couples TRBV19 to TRBJ1-5; 9 positions agree with TRBD1. This CDR3 is built from 17 residues. CDR1 LNHDA and CDR2 SQIVND come from the germline V gene (reference sequence). J was trimmed by 2 bases and V by 5 bases; bases with no gene match: 10. CDR3 DNA sequence: TGTGCCAGTAGTCTGGACAGGGGAGGGTCCGGCAATCAGCCCCAGCATTTT. Amino acids: CASSLDRGGSGNQPQHF.